One and the same sample provided the 9 T cell receptor beta chains below, sequenced in a study of T cells expressing NK-cell markers. TCRdb processed the 5' RACE reads again and assigns one entry to each CDR3 protein, with no DNA. This table holds 350,000 to 400,000 distinct CDR3 sequences. The sequenced sample consisted of blood T cells: a sorted CD56 or NKG2C T cell subset, CD4+ or CD8+ T cells, or bulk PBMC T cells (not recorded which). The receptors originated from a woman between 50 and 59 years old in good health.

The chain carries TRBV12-3 or TRBV12-4 and TRBJ1-1; TCRdb gives TRBD1 as the D gene, but with no DNA this cannot be confirmed. The CDR3 covers 14 residues. Here the CDR3 reads CASRGGLMNTEAFF.

The chain has TRBV28 and TRBJ2-1; the TCRdb D gene call, TRBD1, has no DNA to confirm it. CDR1 MDHEN and CDR2 SYDVKM come from the germline V gene. The CDR3 length is 15 residues. CDR3: CASRRRRGSYNEQFF.

This chain links TRBV5-1 with TRBJ2-2; TCRdb proposes TRBD1, but this gene call is untestable without DNA. The CDR3 has 14 amino acids. Germline values: CDR1 SGHRS, CDR2 YFSETQ. The CDR3 reads CATSRDGNTGELFF.

The genes are TRBV9 and TRBJ2-5. The germline V gene encodes CDR1 SGDLS and CDR2 YYNGEE. The CDR3 runs 14 residues. The chain's CDR3 is CASSPHPLQETQYF.

The chain carries TRBV12-3 or TRBV12-4 and TRBJ2-3; TCRdb indicates TRBD2, and absent DNA this call remains unverified. CDR3 length: 16 residues. The CDR3 is CASRTLSGRASDTQYF.

The genes are TRBV25-1 and TRBJ2-2; TCRdb's D call, TRBD1, is unchecked because there is no DNA. The CDR3 has 18 residues. CDR1 MGHDK and CDR2 SYGVNS come from the germline V gene. The CDR3 loop is CASSDITRRGAGAGELFF. Using reference TRBV25-1 and TRBJ2-2 for the parts outside the CDR3, the full variable domain is EADIYQTPRYLVIGTGKKITLECSQTMGHDKMYWYQQDPGMELHLIHYSYGVNSTEKGDLSSESTVSRIRTEHFPLTLESARPSHTSQYLCASSDITRRGAGAGELFFGEGSRLTVL.

The V call is TRBV11-2, the J call TRBJ2-1; TCRdb lists TRBD2, though no DNA is available to test this call. This CDR3 is 14 amino acids long. Germline CDR1 is SGHAT and CDR2 is FQNNGV. The CDR3 sequence: CASSLSLLANEQFF.

This chain connects TRBV6-5 to TRBJ2-3; TCRdb's D gene call, TRBD2, goes unchecked for lack of DNA. The CDR3 contains 15 residues. Germline V gene lookup returns CDR1 MNHEY and CDR2 SVGAGI. CDR3 protein: CASRRGLATADTQYF.

This chain uses TRBV3-1 with TRBJ2-1; TCRdb gives TRBD1 as the D gene, but with no DNA this cannot be confirmed. The CDR3 is 12 residues long. Germline-derived CDR1 and CDR2 are LGHDT and YNNKEL (reference sequence). The CDR3 here is CASSRDARVQFF.